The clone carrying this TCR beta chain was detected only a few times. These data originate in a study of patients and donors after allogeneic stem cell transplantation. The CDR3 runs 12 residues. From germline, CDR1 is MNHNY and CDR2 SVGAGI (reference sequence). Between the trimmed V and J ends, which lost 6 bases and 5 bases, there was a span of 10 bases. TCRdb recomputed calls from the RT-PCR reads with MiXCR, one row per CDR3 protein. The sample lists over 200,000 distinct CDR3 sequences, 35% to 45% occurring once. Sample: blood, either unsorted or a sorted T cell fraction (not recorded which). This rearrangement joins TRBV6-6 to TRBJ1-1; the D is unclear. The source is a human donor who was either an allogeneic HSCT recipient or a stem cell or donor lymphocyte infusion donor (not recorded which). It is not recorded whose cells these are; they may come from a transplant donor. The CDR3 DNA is TGTGCCAGCAGGCCTGGCAGTACTGAAGCTTTCTTT. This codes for CASRPGSTEAFF.